This T cell receptor (beta chain) was recorded in a study of T cell changes during pregnancy in multiple sclerosis. The germline CDR1 and CDR2 sequences are SNHLY and FYNNEI. V lost 0 bases and J lost 6, with 8 bases in between. This CDR3 region has 13 residues. Using immunoSEQ multiplex PCR, the repertoire was profiled, and TCRdb retains in-frame clones only, with some absent. The sample has fewer than 80,000 clones, about 91% seen once; the top ten hold almost 0.3%. The rearrangement joins TRBV2 to TRBJ1-2, with D unclear. The receptor's source is a female donor in good health, enrolled as a control in a pregnancy study. The sample in question was CD4+ T cells from peripheral blood mononuclear cells, obtained in the third trimester of pregnancy. The CDR3 bases are TGTGCCAGCAGTGAAGCGCGATTAAATGGCTACACCTTC. Amino acids: CASSEARLNGYTF.